This T cell receptor (beta chain) stems from a study of blood T cells in healthy people across ages. Whenever a sample was processed, at least 7 million PBMCs were isolated. This clonotype has a handful of counts. PCR was performed a second time for roughly 6 to 12 cycles using a sample-barcoded 5' primer and a J-beta primer mix. MiXCR was run by TCRdb on the 5' RACE reads, yielding one entry per CDR3 protein. Among 450,000 to 600,000 distinct CDR3 sequences, 27% were seen once, and the ten largest hold 3% to 4.5%. The length of the CDR3 is 15 residues. V was shortened by 1 base and J by 5 bases, with 12 bases between the two germline ends. Per germline, CDR1 SNHLY and CDR2 FYNNEI. The data were also submitted as part of a second study, on T cells of mothers and their children.

The sequencing sample was made of blood. The chain is built from TRBV2 and TRBJ2-1; D not resolved. The sequence came from a boy aged 2 to 10 in good health. CDR3 in DNA: TGTGCCAGCAGTGAAGAGTGGAACAGCGACAATGAGCAGTTCTTC. It translates to CASSEEWNSDNEQFF.